A single sample gave rise to the 5 T cell receptor beta chains below, sequenced in a study of blood T cell repertoires in COVID-19. This table comes from immunoSEQ multiplex PCR, and its TCRdb copy is limited to in-frame clones, with some not included. The data show hundreds of thousands of clones, around 87% seen once. The sequenced sample was peripheral blood. The receptors were sampled from a woman aged 25-40 years who had recovered from COVID-19.

The chain links TRBV28 to TRBJ1-2; D is possibly TRBD1 (5 bases). Trimming removed 2 bases at V and 9 bases at J, with 13 bases between. The CDR3 has 13 amino acids. Germline CDR1 is MDHEN and CDR2 is SYDVKM. The CDR3 spells CASSLAGRGSYTF. The DNA for the CDR3 is TGTGCCAGCAGTTTAGCAGGACGGGGGAGCTACACCTTC.

The genes are TRBV6-5 and TRBJ1-2, with 7 bases lining up with TRBD1. The CDR3 runs 13 residues. CDR1 MNHEY and CDR2 SVGAGI come from the germline V gene. V was clipped by 7 bases and J by 4 bases; unmatched bases: 6. CDR3 nucleotide sequence: TGTGCCAGCATCCCAGGGGGTCTCTATGGCTACACCTTC. This codes for CASIPGGLYGYTF.

The chain recombines TRBV4-2 with TRBJ1-2; the D gene is possibly TRBD1 (5 bases). This CDR3 spans 15 amino acids. Germline CDR1 LGHNA, CDR2 YNFKEQ. V was trimmed by 0 bases and J by 0 bases, leaving 8 bases between them. CDR3 DNA: TGTGCCAGCAGCCAAGAGGGGGAGGCTAACTATGGCTACACCTTC. Its protein product is CASSQEGEANYGYTF.

CDR3 sequence: CASSLSAEHSVSEKLFF. The DNA for the CDR3 is TGTGCCAGCAGCCTTTCGGCGGAGCATTCCGTTAGTGAAAAACTGTTTTTT. V gene TRBV5-6 combines with J gene TRBJ1-4; D remains ambiguous. Trimming took off 4 bases at V and 7 bases at J, with 23 bases between the two ends. The CDR3 has 17 amino acids. The germline V gene has CDR1 SGHDT and CDR2 YYEEEE.

The gene calls are TRBV29-1 and TRBJ1-1; D not certain. V was pared by 6 bases and J by 4 bases, with 6 bases between. Looked up from germline, CDR1 is SQVTM and CDR2 is ANQGSEA. This CDR3 has 10 amino acids. Written as DNA, the CDR3 is TGCAGCGTGCGGGTCACTGAAGCTTTCTTT. Translating it yields CSVRVTEAFF.